The 4 T cell receptor beta chains reported below all come from one sample, sequenced in a study of cytomegalovirus exposure and HLA in healthy donors. 60 Vbeta and 13 Jbeta primers were used in PCR. Assay: immunoSEQ multiplex PCR; the TCRdb copy retains only in-frame clones and omits some. The data show over 95,000 clones, with 74% seen just once and about 4.2% held by the top ten. The sample taken for sequencing was PBMCs. The origin of the receptors is a woman in her thirties or forties in good health and CMV-seropositive.

The genes are TRBV4-1 and TRBJ1-3; TRBD1 aligns across 7 bases. This CDR3 comprises 16 residues. CDR1 MGHRA and CDR2 YSYEKL come from the germline V gene. V lost 3 bases and J lost 5; bases outside the gene matches: 10. The CDR3 DNA follows: TGCGCCAGCAGCCAGGGCGACAGGGCTAATCGAAACACCATATATTTT. Encoded protein: CASSQGDRANRNTIYF.

This clone was recorded a few times. The rearrangement joins TRBV5-4 to TRBJ2-4, with D maybe TRBD1 (6 bases). CDR3 size: 13 residues. V dropped 0 bases and J dropped 13 bases, with 14 bases sitting between them. Germline lookup yields CDR1 SGHNT and CDR2 YYREEE (reference sequence). The CDR3 DNA is TGTGCCAGCAGCTTGGACGGACAGCCCGGGCAGTACTTC. This sequence encodes CASSLDGQPGQYF.

The gene calls are TRBV2 and TRBJ1-5; TRBD1 aligns across 8 bases. Germline V gene lookup returns CDR1 SNHLY and CDR2 FYNNEI. After removal of 2 bases from V and 0 bases from J, the junction contained 9 bases not matched to a gene. The CDR3 totals 18 residues. CDR3 region: CASSEFGQGAYSNQPQHF. CDR3 bases: TGTGCCAGCAGTGAATTCGGCCAGGGGGCTTATAGCAATCAGCCCCAGCATTTT.

The chain employs TRBV2 and TRBJ2-7, with TRBD1 matching over 7 bases. Trimming cost V 6 bases and J 0 bases; bases outside gene matches: 5. The V gene's germline CDR1 is SNHLY and CDR2 FYNNEI. The CDR3 has 14 residues. DNA of the CDR3: TGTGCCAGCAGGGAGGACAGGCTCTCCTACGAGCAGTACTTC. Encoded protein: CASREDRLSYEQYF.